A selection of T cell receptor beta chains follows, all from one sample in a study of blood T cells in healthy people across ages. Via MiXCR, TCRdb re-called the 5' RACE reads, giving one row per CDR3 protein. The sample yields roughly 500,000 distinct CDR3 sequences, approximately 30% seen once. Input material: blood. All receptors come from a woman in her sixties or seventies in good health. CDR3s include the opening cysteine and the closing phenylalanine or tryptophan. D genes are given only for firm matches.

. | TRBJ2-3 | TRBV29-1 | CSVDGADTQYF
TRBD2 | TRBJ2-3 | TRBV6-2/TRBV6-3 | CASSYRLAGDTQYF
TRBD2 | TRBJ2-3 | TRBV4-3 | CASSPRLAGSTDTQYF
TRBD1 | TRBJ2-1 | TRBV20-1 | CSAFARTGGNEQFF
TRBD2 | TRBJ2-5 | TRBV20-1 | CSVIAGLVKETQYF
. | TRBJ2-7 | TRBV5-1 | CASSLAHSEQYF
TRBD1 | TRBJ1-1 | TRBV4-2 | CASSSQTDRGLSAFF
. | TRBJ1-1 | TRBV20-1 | CSARTRRGGNTEAFF
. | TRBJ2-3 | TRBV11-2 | CASSFRDRIRNPSGALTDTQYF
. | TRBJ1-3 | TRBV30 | CAWSVSQGITIYF
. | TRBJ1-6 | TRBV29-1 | CSVGGRRSYNSPLHF
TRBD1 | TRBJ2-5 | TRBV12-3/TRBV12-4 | CASSLGGTGGIQETQYF
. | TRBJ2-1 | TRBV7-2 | CASSLAAGARSYNEQFF
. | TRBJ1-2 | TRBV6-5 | CASSLQGVVGYTF
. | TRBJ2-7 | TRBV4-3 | CASSGQASGLSSYEQYF
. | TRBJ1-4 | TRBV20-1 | CSAPKEGSTNEKLFF
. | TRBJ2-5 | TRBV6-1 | CASSEGGRWSYGQYF
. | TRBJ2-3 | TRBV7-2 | CASSTAGTDTQYF
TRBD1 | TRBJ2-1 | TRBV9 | CASSHSGGEQFF
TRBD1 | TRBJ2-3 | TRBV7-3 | CASSFRGSGTDTQYF
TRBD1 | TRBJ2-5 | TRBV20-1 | CSARGGTEETQYF
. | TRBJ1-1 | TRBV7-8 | CASSLAFYTEAFF
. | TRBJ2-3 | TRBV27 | CASSLRSLALQTQYF
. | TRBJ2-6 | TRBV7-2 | CASSNSGHFSGANVLTF
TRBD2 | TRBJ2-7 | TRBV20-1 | CSAKTSGSYEQYF
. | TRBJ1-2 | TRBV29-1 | CSAQRRQTNYGYTF
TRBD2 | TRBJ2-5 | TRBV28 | CASGKAGAGETQYF